The present T cell receptor beta chain was sequenced within a study of somatic mutations in cytotoxic T cells in rheumatoid arthritis. Notes on the study in general: The top CD8+ clone topped 20% of CD8+ cells in about an eighth of the roughly 60 patients. Rheumatoid arthritis patients showed slight TRBV07 underrepresentation, and this was not adjusted for multiple comparisons.

The data were produced by immunoSEQ multiplex PCR, yet TCRdb's version contains in-frame clones alone and is incomplete. The profile covers thousands of clones, with 75% to 85% appearing a single time and 7% taken by the ten largest. Positive magnetic bead selection, which isolated the CD4+ and CD8+ cells, was followed by a flow cytometry check of purity. Worth noting for this clone: The antigen is not known.

Trimming stripped 4 bases from V and 3 bases from J, with 17 bases between. This CDR3 is 16 amino acids long. The V gene's germline CDR1 is MDHEN and CDR2 SYDVKM. This chain uses TRBV28 with TRBJ2-3; D may be TRBD2 (6 bases). The sequence derives from an adult with rheumatoid arthritis. Sequencing was performed on CD8+ T cells sorted from blood. CDR3 region: CASSSASRGLTDTQYF. As DNA, the CDR3 is TGTGCCAGCAGTTCCGCTAGCCGGGGACTTACAGATACGCAGTATTTT.